Each of the 18 T cell receptor beta chains below was sequenced from the same sample in a study of T cell responses to AZD1222 COVID-19 vaccine. The repertoire was sequenced with immunoSEQ multiplex PCR; TCRdb's copy has only in-frame clones and lacks some. The sample lists 140,000 to 150,000 clones; about 92% were seen once. Sequences were derived from peripheral blood, sampled on day 0 of AZD1222 vaccination. Source of these receptors: an adult in good health.

The CDR3 here is CASSNRLAGGGETQYF. CDR3 bases: TGTGCCAGCAGCAACCGACTAGCGGGAGGGGGGGAGACCCAGTACTTC. The V gene is TRBV5-4, the J gene TRBJ2-5; 14 bases are a match to TRBD2. The CDR3 extends over 16 amino acids. After removal of 4 bases from V and 5 bases from J, the junction contained 7 bases not matched to a gene. Germline CDR1 SGHNT, CDR2 YYREEE (reference sequence).

This chain uses TRBV5-1 with TRBJ1-1, with D unclear. Deletions cut 4 bases from V and 4 bases from J, with 11 bases between. Germline-derived CDR1 and CDR2 are SGHRS and YFSETQ. This CDR3 spans 13 amino acids. CDR3 bases: TGCGCCAGCAGCCCCAGCCGTGGCACTGAAGCTTTCTTT. Amino acids: CASSPSRGTEAFF.

The chain is built from TRBV29-1 and TRBJ1-2; 7 bases agree with TRBD1. Germline V gene sequence: CDR1 SQVTM, CDR2 ANQGSEA. The CDR3 loop spans 13 amino acids. With V trimmed by 7 bases and J by 4 bases, 9 bases remained unmatched. CDR3 bases: TGCAGCGCCCCGGCGACAGGGATCTATGGCTACACCTTC. It translates to CSAPATGIYGYTF.

This chain uses TRBV4-1 with TRBJ2-1, with TRBD2 matching 9 bases. CDR1 MGHRA and CDR2 YSYEKL come from the germline V gene. The V and J ends lost 2 bases and 9 bases, in that order; junction bases with no gene match: 8. This CDR3 spans 15 amino acids. The CDR3 nucleotides are TGCGCCAGCAGCCAAAGGGGCGGGAGGGCCACTGAGCAGTTCTTC. Its translation is CASSQRGGRATEQFF.

The chain links TRBV3-1 (or the pseudogene TRBV3-2) to TRBJ2-6, with D hard to call. Germline-derived CDR1 and CDR2 are LGHDT and YNNKEL (reference sequence). This CDR3 contains 15 residues. Between the trimmed V and J ends, which lost 2 bases and 0 bases, there was a span of 5 bases. CDR3 sequence reads: CASSQLSSGANVLTF. The CDR3 nucleotides are TGTGCCAGCAGCCAACTATCCTCTGGGGCCAACGTCCTGACTTTC.

This chain joins TRBV5-4 and TRBJ1-1, with D uncertain. Deletions cut 1 base from V and 1 base from J, with 5 bases between. This CDR3 has 13 amino acids. Germline V gene data show CDR1 as SGHNT and CDR2 as YYREEE (reference sequence). The CDR3 nucleotides are TGTGCCAGCAGCTTGAGGTGGAACACTGAAGCTTTCTTT. It encodes CASSLRWNTEAFF.

The rearrangement joins TRBV9 to TRBJ1-1, with D tentatively TRBD1 (5 bases). Germline V gene data show CDR1 as SGDLS and CDR2 as YYNGEE. V lost 0 bases, J lost 4 bases, and 16 bases lay in between. The CDR3 totals 16 residues. This chain's CDR3 is CASSVGPGGIGTEAFF. The CDR3 coding sequence is TGTGCCAGCAGCGTAGGTCCGGGGGGAATCGGCACTGAAGCTTTCTTT.

The chain couples TRBV10-1 to TRBJ1-2, with a weak D call TRBD1 (6 bases). The V gene lost 0 bases and the J gene lost 6 bases, with 14 bases spanning the gap. This CDR3 has 15 residues. Germline CDR1 reads WNHNN; CDR2 reads SYGVQD (reference sequence). CDR3 bases: TGCGCCAGCAGTGAGTCCGGGACAAGCGCGGATGGCTACACCTTC. Translating gives CASSESGTSADGYTF.

CDR3: CASSQDRTGPHYTF. The CDR3, as DNA: TGTGCCAGCAGCCAAGATAGGACAGGCCCTCATTACACCTTC. The chain joins TRBV3-1 (or the pseudogene TRBV3-2) to TRBJ1-2, with 7 bases lining up with TRBD1. The CDR3 is 14 residues long. Germline V gives CDR1 LGHDT, CDR2 YNNKEL (reference sequence). V shed 0 bases and J 11 bases; nucleotides not matched to a gene: 9.

The rearrangement uses TRBV4-1 and TRBJ2-2; D remains unclear. CDR1 is MGHRA, CDR2 YSYEKL, per germline. The CDR3 extends over 16 amino acids. V was shortened by 1 base and J by 0 bases, with 9 bases between the two germline ends. In DNA, the CDR3 is TGCGCCAGCAGCCAAGGCCAGGCGGCGAACACCGGGGAGCTGTTTTTT. Amino acid sequence: CASSQGQAANTGELFF.

This sequence joins TRBV5-3 and TRBJ2-1, with D possibly called TRBD1 or TRBD2 (5 bases each). TRBV5-3 is noted as an ORF with a role that remains uncertain. V was pared by 4 bases and J by 15 bases, with 14 bases between. The CDR3 consists of 11 residues. The CDR3 here is CARSVPGRWFF. The CDR3 DNA follows: TGTGCCAGAAGCGTTCCGGGACGGTGGTTCTTC.

V gene TRBV19 combines with J gene TRBJ1-2; TRBD1 agrees at 9 bases. The V segment lost 6 bases and the J segment 3 bases; nucleotides outside the gene matches: 2. Germline CDR1 reads LNHDA; CDR2 reads SQIVND (reference sequence). This CDR3 spans 13 amino acids. In DNA form, the CDR3 reads TGTGCCAGTAGGGGACAGGGTGACTATGGCTACACCTTC. Amino acid sequence: CASRGQGDYGYTF. The entire variable domain, with the rest obtained from reference TRBV19 and TRBJ1-2, is as follows: DGGITQSPKYLFRKEGQNVTLSCEQNLNHDAMYWYRQDPGQGLRLIYYSQIVNDFQKGDIAEGYSVSREKKESFPLTVTSAQKNPTAFYLCASRGQGDYGYTFGSGTRLTVV.

This rearrangement joins TRBV2 to TRBJ1-1; D unclear. The CDR3 extends over 12 amino acids. Trimming cost V 4 bases and J 8 bases, with 11 bases left between them. CDR1 is SNHLY and CDR2 is FYNNEI in the germline V gene. The CDR3 nucleotides are TGTGCCAGCAGTGTTGGGGAAGGGGAAGCTTTCTTT. This sequence encodes CASSVGEGEAFF.

The chain recombines TRBV7-9 with TRBJ1-1; D is uncertain. This CDR3 is 13 amino acids long. V shed 1 base and J shed 5 bases, with 8 bases lying between them. Per germline, CDR1 SEHNR and CDR2 FQNEAQ (reference sequence). The CDR3 DNA reads TGTGCCAGCAGCTTAGTTTTTGGGACTGAAGCTTTCTTT. Translated: CASSLVFGTEAFF.

V usage is TRBV30 and J usage is TRBJ2-1, with 8 bases lining up with TRBD2. The trim removed 1 base at V and 4 bases at J, leaving 6 bases unmatched. This CDR3 contains 15 residues. CDR1 is GTSNPN, CDR2 SVGIG, per germline (reference sequence). CDR3 amino acids: CAWSALAGGYNEQFF. CDR3 nucleotide sequence: TGTGCCTGGAGTGCTCTGGCGGGAGGTTACAATGAGCAGTTCTTC.

This chain joins TRBV11-2 and TRBJ1-2, with 9 positions matching TRBD1. The germline V gene has CDR1 SGHAT and CDR2 FQNNGV. After removal of 6 bases from V and 3 bases from J, the junction contained 2 bases not matched to a gene. This CDR3 spans 13 amino acids. The DNA for the CDR3 is TGTGCCAGCAGAAGGACAGGGGACTATGGCTACACCTTC. Protein product: CASRRTGDYGYTF. The full variable domain, in which reference TRBV11-2 and TRBJ1-2 provide the parts outside the CDR3, is EAGVAQSPRYKIIEKRQSVAFWCNPISGHATLYWYQQILGQGPKLLIQFQNNGVVDDSQLPKDRFSAERLKGVDSTLKIQPAKLEDSAVYLCASRRTGDYGYTFGSGTRLTVV.

V is TRBV7-3 and J is TRBJ2-5; TRBD2 agrees at 7 bases. CDR1 is SGHTA and CDR2 is FQGTGA in the germline V gene. The J segment lost 3 bases and the V segment lost 0 bases, leaving 7 bases of the junction unmatched. The CDR3 totals 16 residues. The CDR3 DNA reads TGTGCCAGCAGCTTAACCTTGGCGGCGGGAGAAGAGACCCAGTACTTC. Translating it yields CASSLTLAAGEETQYF.

This chain links TRBV12-1 with TRBJ1-2; TRBD1 is taken as the D call from the table, unchecked against the DNA. TRBV12-1 is a pseudogene. This CDR3 contains 14 residues. The chain's CDR3 is CASSFKQGNYGYTF. Here the CDR3 DNA reads TGTGCCAGCAGCTTTAAACAGGGGAACTATGGCTACACCTTC.